This T cell receptor (beta chain) was documented in a study of immune cell composition in non-small cell lung cancer. As for the study in general: Histologic subtype was mainly adenocarcinoma or squamous cell carcinoma. Findings and limits, study-wide: Roughly 80% of squamous and under 35% of adenocarcinoma cases had tumour-associated clones >0.5%. Top 10 clone scores and clonality were higher in squamous than adenocarcinoma.

Of note for this clone: Its specificity is unknown.

DNA was extracted from unsorted cell suspensions stored frozen. The CDR3 is 14 residues long. V lost 2 bases, J lost 5 bases, and 13 bases lay in between. CDR1 is SGHRS and CDR2 is YFSETQ in the germline V gene. Assay: immunoSEQ multiplex PCR; the TCRdb copy retains only in-frame clones and omits some. The profile covers about 15,000 clones, with around 63% appearing a single time and under 10% taken by the ten largest. The gene calls are TRBV5-1 and TRBJ2-5; maybe TRBD1 (6 bases). The sample comprised lung tumor tissue. The clonotype originates from a human donor with non-small cell lung cancer. The CDR3 sequence is CASSFMDQGETQYF. The CDR3 coding sequence is TGCGCCAGCAGCTTCATGGATCAGGGGGAGACCCAGTACTTC.